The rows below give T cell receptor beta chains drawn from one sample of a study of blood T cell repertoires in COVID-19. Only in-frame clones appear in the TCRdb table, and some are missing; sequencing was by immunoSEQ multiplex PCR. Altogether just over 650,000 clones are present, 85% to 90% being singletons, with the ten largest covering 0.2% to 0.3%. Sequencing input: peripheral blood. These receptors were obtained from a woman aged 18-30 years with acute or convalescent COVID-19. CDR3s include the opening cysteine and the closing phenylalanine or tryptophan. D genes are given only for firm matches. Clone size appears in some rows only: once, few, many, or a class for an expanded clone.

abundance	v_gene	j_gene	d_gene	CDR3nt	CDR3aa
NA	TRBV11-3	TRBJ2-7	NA	TGTGCCAGCAGCTTAATTAGGGGAGGCGAGCAGTACTTC	CASSLIRGGEQYF
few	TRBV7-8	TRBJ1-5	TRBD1	TGTGCCAGCAGCCCCGACAGGGTCAATCAGCCCCAGCATTTT	CASSPDRVNQPQHF
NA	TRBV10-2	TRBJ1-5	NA	TGCGCCAGCAGTATGGGAGTAGCCCAGCCCCAGCATTTT	CASSMGVAQPQHF
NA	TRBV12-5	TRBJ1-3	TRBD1	TGTGCTAGTGGTTTGACGGGACAGCCCAACACCATATATTTT	CASGLTGQPNTIYF
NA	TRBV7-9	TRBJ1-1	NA	TGTGCCAGCAGCTTAAGAGGGTCGGACACTGAAGCTTTCTTT	CASSLRGSDTEAFF
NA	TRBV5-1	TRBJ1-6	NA	TGCGCCAGCAGCGGCGGGGCACCTCAAACCCTCCACTTT	CASSGGAPQTLHF
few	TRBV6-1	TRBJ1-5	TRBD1	TGTGCCAGCAGTGAAATAGGAGGGGGCATGAGCAATCAGCCCCAGCATTTT	CASSEIGGGMSNQPQHF
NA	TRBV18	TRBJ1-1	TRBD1	TGTGCCAGCTCACCAGCCCGGACAGGGGGCGAGGTCGCTGAAGCTTTCTTT	CASSPARTGGEVAEAFF
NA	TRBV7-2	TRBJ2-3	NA	TGTGCCAGCAGCACTCCCGTGGAACAGAACACAGATACGCAGTATTTT	CASSTPVEQNTDTQYF
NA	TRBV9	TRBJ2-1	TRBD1	TGTGCCAGCAGCGTAGATGGGACAGGGTTTATCTATGAGCAGTTCTTC	CASSVDGTGFIYEQFF
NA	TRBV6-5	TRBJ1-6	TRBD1	TGTGCCAGCAGGTCCGGGACAGGGGCTTCACCCCTCCACTTT	CASRSGTGASPLHF
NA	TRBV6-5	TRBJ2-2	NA	TGTGCCAGCAGTTCAGCCGGGGAGCTGTTTTTT	CASSSAGELFF
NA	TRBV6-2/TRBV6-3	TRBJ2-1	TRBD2	TGTGCCAGCAGTGATCGACTAGCGGGGGGTTGGAATGAGCAGTTCTTC	CASSDRLAGGWNEQFF
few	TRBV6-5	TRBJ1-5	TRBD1	TGTGCCAGCAGCACGGGACAGGGGCGAGATCAGCCCCAGCATTTT	CASSTGQGRDQPQHF
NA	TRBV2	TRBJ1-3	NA	TGTGCCAGCAGTGACCGCCTGCGAGGAAACACCATATATTTT	CASSDRLRGNTIYF
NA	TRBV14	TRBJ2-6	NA	TGTGCCAGCAGCCAGGGAGGGCAGGGGGCCACGAGGGCCAACGTCCTGACTTTC	CASSQGGQGATRANVLTF
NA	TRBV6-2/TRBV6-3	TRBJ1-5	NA	TGTGCCAGCAGTCCCAGGGAAGGCGGACGGTATAGCAATCAGCCCCAGCATTTT	CASSPREGGRYSNQPQHF
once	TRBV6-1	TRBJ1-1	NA	TGTGCCAGCAGTGAATGGCAGTCGAACACTGAAGCTTTCTTT	CASSEWQSNTEAFF
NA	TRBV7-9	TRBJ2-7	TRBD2	TGTGCCAGCAGCTTAGGGGGCCTCGGACTAGCGGGTCTTTCCTACGAGCAGTACTTC	CASSLGGLGLAGLSYEQYF
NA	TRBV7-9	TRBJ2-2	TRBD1	TGTGCCAGCAGCTTTGACAGGGGCAACACCGGGGAGCTGTTTTTT	CASSFDRGNTGELFF
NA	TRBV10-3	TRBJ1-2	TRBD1	TGTGCCTCAACCCGGGACAGCCGCTATGGCTACACCTTC	CASTRDSRYGYTF
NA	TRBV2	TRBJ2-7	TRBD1	TGTGCCAGCATACGGGACAGTTCGACCGCCTACGAGCAGTACTTC	CASIRDSSTAYEQYF
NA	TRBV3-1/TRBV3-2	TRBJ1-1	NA	TGTGCCAGCAGCCAGGACATGAACACTGAAGCTTTCTTT	CASSQDMNTEAFF
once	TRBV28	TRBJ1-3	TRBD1	TGTGCCAGCAGTACAGGGGGACAGCCGTACTCTGGAAACACCATATATTTT	CASSTGGQPYSGNTIYF
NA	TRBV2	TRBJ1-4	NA	TGTGCCAGCAGTACTCCCCCCGGGGGACTGTTTTTT	CASSTPPGGLFF
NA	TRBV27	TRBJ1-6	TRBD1	TGTGCCAGCAGTTTTACTAACAGGGGTTCACCCCTCCACTTT	CASSFTNRGSPLHF
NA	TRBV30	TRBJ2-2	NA	TGTGCCTGCGGTCCCGGGGAGCTGTTTTTT	CACGPGELFF
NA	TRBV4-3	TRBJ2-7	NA	TGCGCCAGCAGCCAGACAGGCTTCTCCTACGAGCAGTACTTC	CASSQTGFSYEQYF